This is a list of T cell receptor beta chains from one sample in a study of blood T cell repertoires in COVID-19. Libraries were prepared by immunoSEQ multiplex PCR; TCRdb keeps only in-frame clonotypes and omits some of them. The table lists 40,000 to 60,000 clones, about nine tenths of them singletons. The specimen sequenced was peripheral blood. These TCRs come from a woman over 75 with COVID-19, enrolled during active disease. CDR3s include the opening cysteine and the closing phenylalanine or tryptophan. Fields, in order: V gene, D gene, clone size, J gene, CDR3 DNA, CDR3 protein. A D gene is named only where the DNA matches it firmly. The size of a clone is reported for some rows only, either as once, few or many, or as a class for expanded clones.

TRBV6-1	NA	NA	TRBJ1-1	TGTGCCAGCAGTGAATTGCGGGTCCGGTCCCGAATGAACACTGAAGCTTTCTTT	CASSELRVRSRMNTEAFF
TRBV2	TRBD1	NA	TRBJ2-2	TGTGCCAGCAGCACCGGACAGGGACCCACCGGGGAGCTGTTTTTT	CASSTGQGPTGELFF
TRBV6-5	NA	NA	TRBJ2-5	TGTGCCACCGGGTGGGCGGGAAGTCGGGCCCAGTACTTC	CATGWAGSRAQYF
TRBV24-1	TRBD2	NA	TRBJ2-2	TGTGCCACCCGGAGGGGAGGGTCCACCGGGGAGCTGTTTTTT	CATRRGGSTGELFF
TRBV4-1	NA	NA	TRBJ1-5	TGCGCCAGCAGCCAAGGCGGGGGCGGTCAGCCCCAGCATTTT	CASSQGGGGQPQHF
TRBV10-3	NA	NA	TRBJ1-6	TGTGCCATCAGTGAGTCGACAGCTCCCCCCCTCCACTTT	CAISESTAPPLHF
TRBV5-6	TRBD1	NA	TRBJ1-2	TGTGCCAGCAGCTTCAGGGGGGCTCTAAACTATGGCTACACCTTC	CASSFRGALNYGYTF
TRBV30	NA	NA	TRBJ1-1	TGTGCCTGGAGTGAGGGGGGGGTTAGGACTGAAGCTTTCTTT	CAWSEGGVRTEAFF
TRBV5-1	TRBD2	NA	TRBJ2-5	TGCGCCAGCAGCCCCAGTCGGGGGGAAGAGACCCAGTACTTC	CASSPSRGEETQYF
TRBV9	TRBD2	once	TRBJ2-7	TGTGCCAGCAGCGTAGGTGCGGGAGTAAACTACGAGCAGTACTTC	CASSVGAGVNYEQYF
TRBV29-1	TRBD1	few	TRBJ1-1	TGCAGCGTCCGACAGGGAATATGGACTGAAGCTTTCTTT	CSVRQGIWTEAFF
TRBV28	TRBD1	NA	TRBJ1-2	TGTGCCAGCAGTTCGGGACAGGGGGATGGCTACACCTTC	CASSSGQGDGYTF
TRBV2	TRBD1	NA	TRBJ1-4	TGTGCCAGTTACGGACAGGGAGTCTTTGAAAAACTGTTTTTT	CASYGQGVFEKLFF
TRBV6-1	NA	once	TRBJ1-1	TGTGCCAGCACTAAAGCAAGGGGGGGGTTGGTGAGCACTGAAGCTTTCTTT	CASTKARGGLVSTEAFF
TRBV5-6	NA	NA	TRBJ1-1	TGTGCCAGCAGCTTGCCAGGCTGGAACACTGAAGCTTTCTTT	CASSLPGWNTEAFF
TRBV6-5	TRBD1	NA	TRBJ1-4	TGTGCCAGCAGACGGGACAGTTCTAATGAAAAACTGTTTTTT	CASRRDSSNEKLFF
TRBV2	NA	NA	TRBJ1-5	TGTGCCACGGCGGGGATCTATAGCAATCAGCCCCAGCATTTT	CATAGIYSNQPQHF
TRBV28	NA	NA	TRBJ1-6	TGTGCCAGCAGTTTTTTGATCCTAAATTCACCCCTCCACTTT	CASSFLILNSPLHF
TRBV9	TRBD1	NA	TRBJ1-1	TGTGCCAGCAGCAAGCGTTCGGGACAGGGGAACACTGAAGCTTTCTTT	CASSKRSGQGNTEAFF
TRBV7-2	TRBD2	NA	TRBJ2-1	TGTGCCAGCAGCGTAAGTAGCGGGGGCCCCTACAATGAGCAGTTCTTC	CASSVSSGGPYNEQFF
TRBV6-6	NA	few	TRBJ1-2	TGTGCCAGCTCCTACGATGGCTACACCTTC	CASSYDGYTF
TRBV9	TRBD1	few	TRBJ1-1	TGTGCCAGCAGCGTAGGGGACAGCATGAACACTGAAGCTTTCTTT	CASSVGDSMNTEAFF